This is a list of T cell receptor beta chains from one sample in a study of blood T cell repertoires in COVID-19. Here immunoSEQ multiplex PCR was the method, and the copy in TCRdb shows in-frame clones only, minus some. The sample comprises about 50,000 clones, 85% to 90% of which are singletons, and roughly 10% rests with the top ten. What was sequenced was peripheral blood. These receptors were obtained from a human donor in a cohort sampled during active COVID-19. The CDR3 runs from the conserved cysteine through the conserved F or W. Each record gives: clone size, J gene, D gene, V gene, CDR3 DNA, CDR3 protein. D genes are given only for firm matches. Clone sizes are given selectively: once, few, many, or a class where the clone is expanded.

clone_size: once
j_call: TRBJ2-1
d_call: -
v_call: TRBV15
cdr3_nt: TGTGCCACCAGCAGGAGGGAGGATGGGTACAATGAGCAGTTCTTC
cdr3_aa: CATSRREDGYNEQFF

clone_size: -
j_call: TRBJ1-5
d_call: TRBD1
v_call: TRBV4-2
cdr3_nt: TGTGCCAGCAGCTCCGGACAGGGGAATGATCAGCCCCAGCATTTT
cdr3_aa: CASSSGQGNDQPQHF

clone_size: -
j_call: TRBJ2-5
d_call: -
v_call: TRBV28
cdr3_nt: TGTGCCAGCAGGCCACAGGGTAGGGAGACCCAGTACTTC
cdr3_aa: CASRPQGRETQYF

clone_size: -
j_call: TRBJ2-3
d_call: -
v_call: TRBV11-3
cdr3_nt: TGTGCCAGCAGCTTAGATCTTAGCACAGATACGCAGTATTTT
cdr3_aa: CASSLDLSTDTQYF

clone_size: -
j_call: TRBJ2-1
d_call: TRBD2
v_call: TRBV9
cdr3_nt: TGTGCCAGCAGCGTATGGCCTGGGCGGGAGTGGGACAATGAGCAGTTCTTC
cdr3_aa: CASSVWPGREWDNEQFF

clone_size: -
j_call: TRBJ2-3
d_call: -
v_call: TRBV7-2
cdr3_nt: TGTGCCAGCAGCTTAGAGGACAGCCGCACAGATACGCAGTATTTT
cdr3_aa: CASSLEDSRTDTQYF

clone_size: -
j_call: TRBJ2-2
d_call: TRBD2
v_call: TRBV6-1
cdr3_nt: TGTGCCAGCAGTGACCTTAGCGGGAGGGGGACCGGGGAGCTGTTTTTT
cdr3_aa: CASSDLSGRGTGELFF

clone_size: -
j_call: TRBJ2-5
d_call: -
v_call: TRBV2
cdr3_nt: TGTGCCAGCAGTCTCTTCCCAGAGACCCAGTACTTC
cdr3_aa: CASSLFPETQYF

clone_size: -
j_call: TRBJ2-3
d_call: -
v_call: TRBV10-2
cdr3_nt: TGCGCCAGCAGGAGGGAGGCTACCACAGATACGCAGTATTTT
cdr3_aa: CASRREATTDTQYF

clone_size: -
j_call: TRBJ2-3
d_call: TRBD2
v_call: TRBV5-1
cdr3_nt: TGCGCCAGCAGCTTGGCGGTGGGGACTAGCGGTACAGATACGCAGTATTTT
cdr3_aa: CASSLAVGTSGTDTQYF

clone_size: -
j_call: TRBJ2-5
d_call: -
v_call: TRBV5-6
cdr3_nt: TGTGCCAGCAGCTTGGCCGGTCTAGCGTACCAAGAGACCCAGTACTTC
cdr3_aa: CASSLAGLAYQETQYF